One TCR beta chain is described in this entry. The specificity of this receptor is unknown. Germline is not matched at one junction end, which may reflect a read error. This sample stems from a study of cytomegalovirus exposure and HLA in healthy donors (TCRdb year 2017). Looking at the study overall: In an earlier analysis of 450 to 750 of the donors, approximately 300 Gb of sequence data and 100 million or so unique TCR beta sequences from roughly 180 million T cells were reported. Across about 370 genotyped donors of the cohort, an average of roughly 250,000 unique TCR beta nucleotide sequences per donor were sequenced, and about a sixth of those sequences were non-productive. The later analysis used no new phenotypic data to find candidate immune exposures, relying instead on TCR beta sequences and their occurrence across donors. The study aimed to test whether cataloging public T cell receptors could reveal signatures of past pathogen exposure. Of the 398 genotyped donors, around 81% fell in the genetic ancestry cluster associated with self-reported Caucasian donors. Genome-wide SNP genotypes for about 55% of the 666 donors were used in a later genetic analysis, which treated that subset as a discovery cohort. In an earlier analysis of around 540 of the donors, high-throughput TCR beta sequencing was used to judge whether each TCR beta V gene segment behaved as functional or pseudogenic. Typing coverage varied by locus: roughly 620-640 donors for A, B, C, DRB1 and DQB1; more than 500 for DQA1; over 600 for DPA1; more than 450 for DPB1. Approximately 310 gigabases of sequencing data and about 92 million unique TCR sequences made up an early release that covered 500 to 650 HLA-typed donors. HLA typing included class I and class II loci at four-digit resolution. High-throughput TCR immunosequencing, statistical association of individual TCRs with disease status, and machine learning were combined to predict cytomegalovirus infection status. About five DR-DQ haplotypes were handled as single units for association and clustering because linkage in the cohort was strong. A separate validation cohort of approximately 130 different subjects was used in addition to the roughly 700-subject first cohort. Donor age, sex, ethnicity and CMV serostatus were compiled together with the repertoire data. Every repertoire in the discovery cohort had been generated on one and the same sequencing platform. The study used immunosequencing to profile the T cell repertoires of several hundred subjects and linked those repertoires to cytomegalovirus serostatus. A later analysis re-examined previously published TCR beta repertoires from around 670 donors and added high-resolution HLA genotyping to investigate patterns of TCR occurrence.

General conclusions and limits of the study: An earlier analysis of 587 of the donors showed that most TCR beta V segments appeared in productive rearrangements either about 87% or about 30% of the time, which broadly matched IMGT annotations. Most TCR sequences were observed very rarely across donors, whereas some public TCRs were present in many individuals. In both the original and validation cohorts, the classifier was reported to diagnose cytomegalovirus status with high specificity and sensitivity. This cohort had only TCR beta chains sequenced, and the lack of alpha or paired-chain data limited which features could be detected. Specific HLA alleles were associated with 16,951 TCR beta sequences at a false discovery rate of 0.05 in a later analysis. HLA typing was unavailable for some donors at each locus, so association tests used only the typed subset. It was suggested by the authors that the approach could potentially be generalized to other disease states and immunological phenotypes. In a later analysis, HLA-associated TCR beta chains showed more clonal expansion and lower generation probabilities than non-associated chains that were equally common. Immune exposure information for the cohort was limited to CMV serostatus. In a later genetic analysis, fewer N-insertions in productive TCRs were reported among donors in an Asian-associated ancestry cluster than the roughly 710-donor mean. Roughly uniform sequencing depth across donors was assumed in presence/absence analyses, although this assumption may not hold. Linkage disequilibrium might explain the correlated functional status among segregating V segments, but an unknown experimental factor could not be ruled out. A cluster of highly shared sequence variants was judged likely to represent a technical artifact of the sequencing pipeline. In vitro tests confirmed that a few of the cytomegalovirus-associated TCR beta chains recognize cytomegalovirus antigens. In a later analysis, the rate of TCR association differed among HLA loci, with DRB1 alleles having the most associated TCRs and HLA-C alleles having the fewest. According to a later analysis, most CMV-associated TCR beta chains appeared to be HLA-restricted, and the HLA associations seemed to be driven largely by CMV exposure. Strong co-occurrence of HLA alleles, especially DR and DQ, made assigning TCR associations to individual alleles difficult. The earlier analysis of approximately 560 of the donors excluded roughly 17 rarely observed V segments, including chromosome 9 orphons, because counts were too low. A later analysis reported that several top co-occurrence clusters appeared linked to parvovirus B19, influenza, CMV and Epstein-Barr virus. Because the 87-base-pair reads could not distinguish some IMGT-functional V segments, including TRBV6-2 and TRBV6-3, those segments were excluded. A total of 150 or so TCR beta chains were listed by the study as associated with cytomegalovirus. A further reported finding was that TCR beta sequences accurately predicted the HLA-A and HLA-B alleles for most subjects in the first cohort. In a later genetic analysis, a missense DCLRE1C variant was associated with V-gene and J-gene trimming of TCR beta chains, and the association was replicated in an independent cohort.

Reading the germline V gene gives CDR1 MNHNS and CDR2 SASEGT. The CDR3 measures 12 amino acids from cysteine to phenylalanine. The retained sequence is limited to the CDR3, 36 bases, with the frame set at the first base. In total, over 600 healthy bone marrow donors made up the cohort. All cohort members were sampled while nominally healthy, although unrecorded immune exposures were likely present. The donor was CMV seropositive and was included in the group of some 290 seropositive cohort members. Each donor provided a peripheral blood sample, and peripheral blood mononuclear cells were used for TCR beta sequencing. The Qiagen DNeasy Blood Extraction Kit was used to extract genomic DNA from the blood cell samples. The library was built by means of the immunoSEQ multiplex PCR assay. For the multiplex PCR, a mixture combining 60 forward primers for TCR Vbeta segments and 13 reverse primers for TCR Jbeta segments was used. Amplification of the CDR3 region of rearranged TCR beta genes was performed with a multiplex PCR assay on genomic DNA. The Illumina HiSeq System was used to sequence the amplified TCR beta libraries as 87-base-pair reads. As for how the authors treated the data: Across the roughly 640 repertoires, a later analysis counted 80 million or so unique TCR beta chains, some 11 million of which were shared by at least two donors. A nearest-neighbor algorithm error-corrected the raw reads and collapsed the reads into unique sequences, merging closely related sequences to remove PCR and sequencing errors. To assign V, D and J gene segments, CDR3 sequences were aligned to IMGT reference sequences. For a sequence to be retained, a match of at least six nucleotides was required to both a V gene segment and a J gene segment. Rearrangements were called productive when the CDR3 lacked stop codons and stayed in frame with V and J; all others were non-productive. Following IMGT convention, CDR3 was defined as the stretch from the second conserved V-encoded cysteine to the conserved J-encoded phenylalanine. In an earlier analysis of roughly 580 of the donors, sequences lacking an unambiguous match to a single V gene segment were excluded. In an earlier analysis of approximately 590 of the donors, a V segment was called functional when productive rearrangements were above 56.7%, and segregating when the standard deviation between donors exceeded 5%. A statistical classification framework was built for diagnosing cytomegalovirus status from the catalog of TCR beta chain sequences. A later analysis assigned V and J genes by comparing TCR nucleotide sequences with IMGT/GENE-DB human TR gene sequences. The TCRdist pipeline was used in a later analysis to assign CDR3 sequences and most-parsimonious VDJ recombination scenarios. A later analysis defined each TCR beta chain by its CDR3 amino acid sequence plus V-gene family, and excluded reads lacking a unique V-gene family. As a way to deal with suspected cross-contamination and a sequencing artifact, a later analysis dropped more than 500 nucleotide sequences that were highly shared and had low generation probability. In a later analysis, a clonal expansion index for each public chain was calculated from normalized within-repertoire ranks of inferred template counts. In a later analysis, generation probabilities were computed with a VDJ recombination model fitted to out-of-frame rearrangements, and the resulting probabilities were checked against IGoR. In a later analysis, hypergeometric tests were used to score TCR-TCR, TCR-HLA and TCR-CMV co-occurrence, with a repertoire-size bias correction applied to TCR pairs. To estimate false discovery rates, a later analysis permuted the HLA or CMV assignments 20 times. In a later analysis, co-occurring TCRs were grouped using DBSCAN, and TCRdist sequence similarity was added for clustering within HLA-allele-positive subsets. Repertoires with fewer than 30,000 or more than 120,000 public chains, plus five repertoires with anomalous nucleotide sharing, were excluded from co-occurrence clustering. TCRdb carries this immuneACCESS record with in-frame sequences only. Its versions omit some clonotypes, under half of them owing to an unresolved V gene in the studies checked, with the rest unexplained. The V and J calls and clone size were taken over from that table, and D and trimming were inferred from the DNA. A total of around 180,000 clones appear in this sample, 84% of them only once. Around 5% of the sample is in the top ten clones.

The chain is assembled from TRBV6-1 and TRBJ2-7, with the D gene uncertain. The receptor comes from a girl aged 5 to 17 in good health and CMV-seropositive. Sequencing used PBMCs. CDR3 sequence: CASNELLYGQYF. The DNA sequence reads TGTGCCAGCAATGAACTCCTCTACGGGCAGTACTTC.